Listed here is a single T cell receptor (beta chain). This entry comes from a study of blood T cell repertoires in COVID-19. For the study at large: In each case, the material was cDNA or gDNA derived from T cells, B-cell-depleted T cells, or PBMCs.

As handled by the study authors: Amplified reference gene primers provided the basis for estimating nucleated cell counts. The method was immunoSEQ multiplex PCR; TCRdb's version includes in-frame clones alone and lacks a portion of them. V and J calls plus clone size are reproduced from that table; the DNA served to infer D and trimming. The sample yields 43,000 or so clones, around 83% seen once. CDR1 is SGHRS, CDR2 YFSETQ, per germline. The CDR3 is 15 amino acids. With 2 bases clipped from V and 4 bases from J, the junction kept 3 bases outside the gene matches. The chain carries TRBV5-1 and TRBJ2-3; 11 nucleotides match TRBD2. The TCR was taken from a man aged 60-69 years with active COVID-19. The sequenced material came from peripheral blood. The DNA for the CDR3 is TGCGCCAGCAGCTTTAGCGGGGGGGCCCCAGATACGCAGTATTTT. Its protein product is CASSFSGGAPDTQYF.